A single sample gave rise to the 10 T cell receptor beta chains below, sequenced in a study of blood T cell repertoires in COVID-19. Here immunoSEQ multiplex PCR was the method, and the copy in TCRdb shows in-frame clones only, minus some. The table lists about 84,000 clones, about 83% of them singletons. What was sequenced was peripheral blood. Every receptor here comes from a woman of 80 years or more with acute or convalescent COVID-19.

CDR3 sequence reads: CASSSEAGYQETQYF. CDR3 DNA: TGTGCCAGCAGCTCCGAGGCAGGGTACCAAGAGACCCAGTACTTC. This chain uses TRBV13 with TRBJ2-5; a weak D match, TRBD1 (5 bases). The CDR3 spans 15 residues. Germline V CDR1 and CDR2: PRHDT, FYEKMQ (reference sequence). With 4 bases removed from V and 0 bases from J, the gap between germline ends came to 12 bases.

DNA for the CDR3: TGTGCCAGCAGTCGGGGGACAGGGGGCGAGTGGGGCTACACCTTC. It translates to CASSRGTGGEWGYTF. V and J are TRBV27 and TRBJ1-2; TRBD1 agrees at 12 bases. The junction had 9 bases not matched to a gene; V was cut back by 5 bases and J by 8 bases. This CDR3 has 15 residues. The germline CDR1 and CDR2 sequences are MNHEY and SMNVEV (reference sequence).

The chain combines TRBV7-2 with TRBJ2-3; D gene unclear. The CDR3 is 16 amino acids. Trimming pared 0 bases from V and 5 bases from J, leaving 15 bases between. CDR1 is SGHTA and CDR2 is FQGNSA in the germline V gene. CDR3 sequence: CASSLAPLLSGDTQYF. In DNA, the CDR3 is TGTGCCAGCAGCTTAGCGCCTCTTCTCTCGGGAGATACGCAGTATTTT.

The gene calls are TRBV29-1 and TRBJ2-5; the match to TRBD1 covers 8 bases. CDR1 is SQVTM and CDR2 is ANQGSEA in the germline V gene. CDR3 length: 15 amino acids. The trim removed 8 bases at V and 1 base at J, leaving 12 bases unmatched. CDR3 residues: CSIQGGAGLQETQYF. CDR3 DNA: TGCAGCATACAGGGGGGAGCGGGCCTCCAAGAGACCCAGTACTTC.

This clone occurred once. The rearrangement joins TRBV28 to TRBJ1-2; TRBD1 matches 8 bases. The CDR3 extends over 15 amino acids. J was trimmed by 4 bases and V by 6 bases; bases with no gene match: 10. CDR1 and CDR2 (germline): MDHEN, SYDVKM. The CDR3 loop reads CASRLTGGDFYGYTF. The DNA for the CDR3 is TGTGCCAGCAGATTAACAGGGGGGGACTTCTATGGCTACACCTTC.

J is TRBJ2-1 and V is TRBV18; 11 bases fit TRBD2. The CDR3 has 15 residues. V shed 3 bases, J shed 4 bases, and the junction held 2 bases outside the gene matches. Germline V gene data show CDR1 as KGHSH and CDR2 as LQKENI. CDR3 amino acids: CASSPGTSGYNEQFF. Written as DNA, the CDR3 is TGTGCCAGCTCACCTGGGACTAGCGGATACAATGAGCAGTTCTTC.

This chain connects TRBV6-6 to TRBJ1-1; 7 bases fit TRBD1. The junction had 1 base not matched to a gene; V was cut back by 6 bases and J by 3 bases. This CDR3 spans 12 amino acids. Per the germline V gene, CDR1 is MNHNY and CDR2 is SVGAGI (reference sequence). In nucleotides, the CDR3 is TGTGCCAGCAGAGGACAGGACACTGAAGCTTTCTTT. It is translated as CASRGQDTEAFF.

CDR3 sequence (DNA): TGTGCCAGCAGTTCGGGGTTTACTGAAGCTTTCTTT. Translating it yields CASSSGFTEAFF. This chain connects TRBV27 to TRBJ1-1; D gene ambiguous. Germline values: CDR1 MNHEY, CDR2 SMNVEV (reference sequence). CDR3 size: 12 residues. V dropped 4 bases and J dropped 5 bases, with 8 bases sitting between them.

The chain combines TRBV27 with TRBJ2-3, with TRBD1 identical over 8 bases. V was pared by 4 bases and J by 3 bases, with 6 bases of the junction left unmatched. The CDR3 runs to 15 residues. CDR1 and CDR2 from the germline V gene are MNHEY and SMNVEV (reference sequence). The CDR3 DNA sequence: TGTGCCAGCAGTTCCAGGGGGCTCGGGACAGATACGCAGTATTTT. Its translation: CASSSRGLGTDTQYF.

This chain joins TRBV2 and TRBJ2-1; 9 nucleotides agree with TRBD1. The V gene end was trimmed by 7 bases and the J gene end by 7 bases; junction bases not matched to a gene: 11. Germline CDR1 reads SNHLY; CDR2 reads FYNNEI. The CDR3 length is 15 residues. This CDR3 is CASTLDRGGTNEQFF. The CDR3, as DNA: TGTGCCAGCACCTTAGACAGGGGGGGTACAAATGAGCAGTTCTTC.